What follows are 5 T cell receptor beta chains derived from one specimen sequenced in a study of blood T cell repertoires in COVID-19. Assay: immunoSEQ multiplex PCR; the TCRdb copy retains only in-frame clones and omits some. The profile covers over 75,000 clones, with 82% appearing a single time and 0.95% to 1.5% taken by the ten largest. The specimen was peripheral blood. These receptors were obtained from a woman of 80 years or more with acute or convalescent COVID-19.

The chain has TRBV29-1 and TRBJ1-2; 7 bases agree with TRBD1. The CDR3 covers 13 residues. From germline, CDR1 is SQVTM and CDR2 ANQGSEA. J was trimmed by 3 bases and V by 4 bases; bases with no gene match: 5. The CDR3: CSVVGTEHYGYTF. CDR3 nucleotides: TGCAGCGTTGTCGGGACAGAGCACTATGGCTACACCTTC. The variable domain in full, with the rest retrieved from reference TRBV29-1 and TRBJ1-2, is SAVISQKPSRDICQRGTSLTIQCQVDSQVTMMFWYRQQPGQSLTLIATANQGSEATYESGFVIDKFPISRPNLTFSTLTVSNMSPEDSSIYLCSVVGTEHYGYTFGSGTRLTVV.

This chain uses TRBV7-2 with TRBJ2-7; weak D call: TRBD1 (6 bases). The CDR3 has 17 residues. CDR1 is SGHTA and CDR2 is FQGNSA in the germline V gene. V shed 1 base and J shed 4 bases, with 20 bases lying between them. CDR3 sequence reads: CASSLDSSRGQLYEQYF. The CDR3 DNA sequence: TGTGCCAGCAGCTTAGACAGTTCCAGAGGACAGTTGTACGAGCAGTACTTC.

A single count supports this clone. The chain employs TRBV10-2 and TRBJ1-2, with a weak D call TRBD1 (5 bases). The CDR3 covers 13 residues. V was pared by 0 bases and J by 13 bases, with 15 bases between. CDR1 and CDR2 (germline): WSHSY, SAAADI. DNA for the CDR3: TGCGCCAGCAGTGAGTCCGGACGGGGACTTGGCACCTTC. Translated, it gives CASSESGRGLGTF.

The chain couples TRBV6-5 to TRBJ1-2; TRBD1 might be the D (5 bases). The CDR3 is 12 residues long. CDR1 and CDR2 from the germline V gene are MNHEY and SVGAGI. V was shortened by 5 bases and J by 8 bases, with 12 bases between the two germline ends. The CDR3 DNA follows: TGTGCCAGCAGTAACGACAGAAGGGGCTACACCTTC. The encoded protein is CASSNDRRGYTF.

The CDR3 DNA reads as TGTGCCAGCAGCCAAGAACAGGCGAACACTGAAGCTTTCTTT. It encodes CASSQEQANTEAFF. The chain couples TRBV3-1 (or the pseudogene TRBV3-2) to TRBJ1-1; D possibly corresponds to TRBD1 (5 bases). This CDR3 has 14 amino acids. V dropped 0 bases and J dropped 1 base, with 6 bases sitting between them. Germline CDR1 is LGHDT and CDR2 is YNNKEL (reference sequence).